This T cell receptor beta chain was retrieved from a study of cytomegalovirus exposure and HLA in healthy donors. Study findings and constraints: A later examination showed that TCR association rates differed by HLA locus, with DRB1 most and HLA-C fewest.

This clone was recorded a few times. Its antigen is undetermined. The germline V gene has CDR1 SGDLS and CDR2 YYNGEE. This CDR3 has 13 residues. The V gene lost 3 bases and the J gene lost 4 bases, with 10 bases spanning the gap. The PCR was carried out with 60 Vbeta primers and 13 Jbeta primers. The assay was immunoSEQ multiplex PCR, and TCRdb's table has in-frame clones only and misses some. The sample lists 100,000 to 150,000 clones, around 75% seen once, with under 5.5% in the top ten. The rearrangement links TRBV9 to TRBJ1-1; D call uncertain. The sample consisted of PBMCs. This receptor was taken from a man aged 55 to 70 in good health and CMV-seropositive. DNA of the CDR3: TGTGCCAGCAGCGCGACCCGGGGCACTGAAGCTTTCTTT. Its translation is CASSATRGTEAFF.